The 2 T cell receptor beta chains given below trace back to one sample, sequenced in a study of T cells in localized non-small cell lung cancer. Here immunoSEQ multiplex PCR was the method, and the copy in TCRdb shows in-frame clones only, minus some. The table records around 41,000 clones, approximately 86% of them present only once. Sequenced material: peripheral blood, taken before any cancer treatment. These receptors came from a woman aged 18-49 years with stage III lung adenocarcinoma.

The CDR3 region is CASSLGGSTNEQFF. The CDR3 DNA sequence: TGTGCCAGCAGCTTGGGGGGTAGCACCAATGAGCAGTTCTTC. J is TRBJ2-1 and V is TRBV11-2; weak D call: TRBD2 (6 bases). Germline assignment: CDR1 SGHAT and CDR2 FQNNGV. This CDR3 region has 14 residues. The V and J ends lost 3 bases and 6 bases respectively, with 12 bases between them.

The chain recombines TRBV5-5 with TRBJ1-3; no firm D call. With 4 bases removed from V and 0 bases from J, the gap between germline ends came to 8 bases. The CDR3 covers 14 residues. Germline values: CDR1 SGHKS, CDR2 YYEKEE (reference sequence). In DNA, the CDR3 is TGTGCCAGCAGCCCTCGAAACTCTGGAAACACCATATATTTT. Amino acids: CASSPRNSGNTIYF.